The clone carrying this T cell receptor beta chain was counted a single time. This sample stems from a study of blood T cell repertoires in COVID-19. Study-wide background: Italy, Spain and the United States were the sources of the convalescent and acute COVID-19 samples. T cells, B-cell-depleted T cells, or PBMCs supplied cDNA or gDNA.

In the authors' methods: Estimation of nucleated cell counts was performed using reference gene primer amplification. TCRdb's copy holds only in-frame clones and misses some; the assay was immunoSEQ multiplex PCR. V, J and clone size reflect that table, while D and trimming were determined from the DNA. Seen here are hundreds of thousands of clones, around 88% observed once, and the top ten hold around 1.4%. Trimming removed 1 base at V and 6 bases at J, with 9 bases between. The germline V gene has CDR1 SNHLY and CDR2 FYNNEI. The CDR3 consists of 14 residues. This clonotype originated in a man older than 75 with acute or convalescent COVID-19. The genes are TRBV2 and TRBJ2-2; D unclear. Sequencing was carried out using peripheral blood. The CDR3 nucleotides are TGTGCCAGCAGTGAAGTTCAGGTCGCCGGGGAGCTGTTTTTT. It translates to CASSEVQVAGELFF.